Shown below are 9 T cell receptor beta chains from a single sample sequenced in a study of T cells in Graves' hyperthyroidism and ophthalmopathy. The investigators amplified TCR beta CDR3 regions from RNA transcripts. TCR CDR3 underwent first-round RT-PCR with the HTBI primer set. TCRdb re-analysed the multiplex PCR reads in MiXCR, keeping a single row per CDR3 protein. Of about 410,000 distinct CDR3 sequences in the sample, roughly 14% were seen once. The sample comprised blood. These receptors were taken from a man between 18 and 29 years old with Graves' ophthalmopathy.

The table lists this clonotype with many counts. The chain combines TRBV15 with TRBJ1-2; possible D gene TRBD1, 6 bases. With 4 bases removed from V and 6 bases from J, the gap between germline ends came to 15 bases. This CDR3 comprises 14 residues. Germline CDR1 reads LNHNV; CDR2 reads YYDKDF (reference sequence). CDR3 loop: CATSTGGGRHGYTF. CDR3 sequence (DNA): TGTGCCACCAGCACAGGCGGGGGCAGACATGGCTACACCTTC.

The chain combines TRBV5-1 with TRBJ2-1; 12 nucleotides match TRBD2. Germline CDR1 reads SGHRS; CDR2 reads YFSETQ. This CDR3 region has 15 residues. Losses at the gene ends were 4 bases for V and 9 bases for J; bases not matched to a gene: 8. The CDR3: CASSRRLAGVLEQFF. The CDR3 DNA reads as TGCGCCAGCAGCCGTCGACTAGCGGGAGTTCTTGAGCAGTTCTTC. Together with reference TRBV5-1 and TRBJ2-1, the CDR3 gives the full variable domain: KAGVTQTPRYLIKTRGQQVTLSCSPISGHRSVSWYQQTPGQGLQFLFEYFSETQRNKGNFPGRFSGRQFSNSRSEMNVSTLELGDSALYLCASSRRLAGVLEQFFGPGTRLTVL.

CDR3 protein: CASAGGTDNSPLHF. DNA of the CDR3: TGTGCCAGCGCCGGGGGGACAGACAATTCACCCCTCCACTTT. V gene TRBV2 combines with J gene TRBJ1-6; 7 nucleotides match TRBD1. Germline V gives CDR1 SNHLY, CDR2 FYNNEI. This CDR3 has 14 amino acids. J gave up 7 bases and V 8 bases, and 8 bases lay outside the gene matches.

This clonotype has ten or more counts. The chain couples TRBV20-1 to TRBJ2-3, with a weak D call TRBD1 (6 bases). V lost 0 bases to trimming and J lost 0 bases, with 10 bases between them. CDR1 is DFQATT, CDR2 SNEGSKA, per germline (reference sequence). The CDR3 is 15 residues long. CDR3 bases: TGCAGTGCTAGAGATCTAGGACAGAGCACAGATACGCAGTATTTT. As protein: CSARDLGQSTDTQYF.

The chain is built from TRBV6-4 and TRBJ2-3, with a weak D call TRBD2 (5 bases). Germline V CDR1 and CDR2: MRHNA, SNTAGT. The CDR3 is 14 amino acids. V was shortened by 3 bases and J by 1 base, with 8 bases between the two germline ends. The CDR3 nucleotides read TGTGCCAGCAGTGAGAGTAGCGGCACAGATACGCAGTATTTT. Translating it yields CASSESSGTDTQYF.

This clonotype has just a few counts. Here the CDR3 omits its conserved ending phenylalanine or tryptophan, so a read error is the likely source. The chain is built from TRBV12-3 or TRBV12-4 and TRBJ2-5; D is ambiguous. CDR3 length: 11 amino acids. The V end was cut by 5 bases, the J end by 4 bases, with 5 bases between. The CDR3 reads CASSRRETQYY. Here the CDR3 DNA reads TGTGCCAGCAGTCGTCGAGAGACCCAGTACTAC.

There are many counts of this clonotype. This rearrangement joins TRBV20-1 to TRBJ2-5; 9 positions agree with TRBD1. Trimming removed 6 bases from V and 4 bases from J; junction bases left unmatched: 3. Germline lookup yields CDR1 DFQATT and CDR2 SNEGSKA (reference sequence). The CDR3 runs to 12 residues. This CDR3 reads CSAGTGLETQYF. Here the CDR3 DNA reads TGCAGTGCGGGGACAGGGCTAGAGACCCAGTACTTC.

Concerning this clonotype: Just one base apart from a much larger clone, this may be a read error. V is TRBV20-1 and J is TRBJ2-7; 12 bases align to TRBD2. This CDR3 is built from 14 residues. Per the germline V gene, CDR1 is DFQATT and CDR2 is SNEGSKA (reference sequence). The CDR3 DNA follows: TGCAGTGCTGGCGGACTAGCGGGGTCCTATGAGCAGTACTTC. It translates to CSAGGLAGSYEQYF.

The table lists this clonotype with many counts. The V gene is TRBV9, the J gene TRBJ2-7; TRBD1 matches at 8 bases. The CDR3 covers 14 residues. The V gene's germline CDR1 is SGDLS and CDR2 YYNGEE. V shed 3 bases and J 6 bases; nucleotides not matched to a gene: 8. CDR3 in amino acids: CASSGDRGALEQYF. The CDR3 DNA reads as TGTGCCAGCAGCGGCGACAGGGGAGCTCTCGAGCAGTACTTC. Using reference TRBV9 and TRBJ2-7 for the parts outside the CDR3, the full variable domain is DSGVTQTPKHLITATGQRVTLRCSPRSGDLSVYWYQQSLDQGLQFLIQYYNGEERAKGNILERFSAQQFPDLHSELNLSSLELGDSALYFCASSGDRGALEQYFGPGTRLTVT.